The rows below give T cell receptor beta chains drawn from one sample of a study of cytomegalovirus exposure and HLA in healthy donors. The data were produced by immunoSEQ multiplex PCR, yet TCRdb's version contains in-frame clones alone and is incomplete. The top ten hold 2.9% of the sample, which has some 180,000 clones, over 65% seen once. The sample taken for sequencing was PBMCs. Every receptor here comes from a woman in her thirties in good health and CMV-seronegative. Each CDR3 is given without its conserved first and last residue. The order of the fields is V gene, J gene, CDR3 protein.

TRBV19	TRBJ1-1	ASSMRQYTEAF
TRBV6-1	TRBJ1-1	ASSEASLQGAF
TRBV5-1	TRBJ2-2	ASSFNRGLTGELF
TRBV13	TRBJ1-1	ASSSFPRGSTEAF
TRBV9	TRBJ1-2	ASSVGGPGGIYGYT
TRBV13	TRBJ1-4	ASSLRGSDEKLF
TRBV2	TRBJ2-7	ASSDRGSYEQY
TRBV5-4	TRBJ2-5	ASKQREGGETQY
TRBV18	TRBJ2-7	ASSPTGTGSEQY
TRBV27	TRBJ2-2	ASSLLSPNTGELF
TRBV25-1	TRBJ2-6	ASKRGGTTGANVLT
TRBV7-9	TRBJ1-1	ASSSEGQFFGEAF
TRBV7-9	TRBJ1-2	ASSQGNYGYT
TRBV7-9	TRBJ1-4	ASSLGGLNEKLF
TRBV15	TRBJ1-2	ATSSSHSGYGYT
TRBV28	TRBJ2-5	ASSLEVAGVYGETQY
TRBV7-9	TRBJ2-1	ASSPRYNEQF
TRBV7-3	TRBJ2-7	ASSLTPDRVDEQY
TRBV6-5	TRBJ2-7	ASSYTGRPYEQY
TRBV18	TRBJ2-3	ASSPPEGSSGGPSTDTQY
TRBV2	TRBJ2-3	ASKLRGGTDTQY
TRBV19	TRBJ2-7	ASSIGGTGLYEQY
TRBV6-1	TRBJ1-5	ASSSGGGQPQH
TRBV19	TRBJ2-7	ASSVYGTAITYEQY
TRBV13	TRBJ2-3	ASSSEGIDTQY
TRBV15	TRBJ2-7	ATSRFSGNGSYEQY
TRBV21-1	TRBJ2-3	ASSKGAEPESDTQY